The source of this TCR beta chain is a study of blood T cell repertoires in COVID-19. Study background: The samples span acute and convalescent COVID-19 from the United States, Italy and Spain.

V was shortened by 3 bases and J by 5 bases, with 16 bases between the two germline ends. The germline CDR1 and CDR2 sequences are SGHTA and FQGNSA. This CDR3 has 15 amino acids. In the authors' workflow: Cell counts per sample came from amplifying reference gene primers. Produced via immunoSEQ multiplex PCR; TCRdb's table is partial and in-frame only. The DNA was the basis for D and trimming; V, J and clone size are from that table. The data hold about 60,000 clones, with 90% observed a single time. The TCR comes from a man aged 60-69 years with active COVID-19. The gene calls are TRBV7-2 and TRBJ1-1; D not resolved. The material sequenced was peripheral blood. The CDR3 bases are TGTGCCAGCAGCTTTACCGACGCGAGGGCAACTGAAGCTTTCTTT. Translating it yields CASSFTDARATEAFF.